This TCR beta chain stems from a study of blood T cells in healthy people across ages. Study results and caveats: In the absence of known donor CMV status, changes in expanded clonotypes were possibly confounded. Strong correlation was found linking TCR beta diversity to naive T cell percentage. The fall in TCR beta diversity per million T cells was roughly linear with age. There were more naive CD4+ cells and higher diversity in long-lived donors than in aged donors.

Concerning this clonotype itself: Antigen unknown.

The CDR3 contains 12 residues. V was clipped by 6 bases and J by 13 bases, with 16 bases between them. Combining a sample-barcoded 5' primer with a J-beta primer mix, a second PCR ran for roughly 7 to 12 cycles. Each CDR3 protein is one row after TCRdb ran MiXCR on the 5' RACE reads. The repertoire holds 1.2 million to 1.5 million distinct CDR3 sequences, with 42% as singletons. The chain combines TRBV12-3 or TRBV12-4 with TRBJ2-4; D is ambiguous. The sample was blood. The receptor comes from a woman aged 18-35 years in good health. As DNA, the CDR3 is TGTGCCAGCAGACCGAGTTACAATGAGCAGTACTTC. This translates into CASRPSYNEQYF.